This T cell receptor beta chain was captured in a study of blood T cell repertoires in COVID-19. Clones were sequenced by immunoSEQ multiplex PCR, and TCRdb holds only the in-frame ones, with some missing. In the table there are more than 300,000 clones, around nine tenths of which are singletons. The study recruited people aged 18 to 89 years across around 23 US areas. Recovered status applied to Cohort 3 donors who had two consecutive negative PCRs. It also applied to those with clearance or with symptom resolution. The CDR3 loop spans 15 amino acids. V was clipped by 6 bases and J by 4 bases; unmatched bases: 8. CDR1 and CDR2 (germline): ENHRY, SYGVKD.

This receptor was taken from a woman aged 25-40 years who had recovered from COVID-19. The chain employs TRBV10-3 and TRBJ1-4; 7 nucleotides line up with TRBD1. Sequenced sample: PBMCs or T cells enriched from blood (not recorded which). In nucleotides, the CDR3 is TGTGCCATCAGCCCCGGGACAGTTCATAATGAAAAACTGTTTTTT. Its translation is CAISPGTVHNEKLFF.